This TCR beta chain was sequenced in a study of blood T cell repertoires in COVID-19. The method was immunoSEQ multiplex PCR; TCRdb's version includes in-frame clones alone and lacks a portion of them. Seen here are about 140,000 clones, around 82% observed once, and the top ten hold about 5.5%. CDR3 length: 14 amino acids. CDR1 is SQVTM, CDR2 ANQGSEA, per germline. V shed 4 bases and J shed 4 bases, with 13 bases lying between them. This rearrangement joins TRBV29-1 to TRBJ2-2; D is possibly TRBD2 (7 bases). This TCR was recovered from a man aged 35-49 years with acute COVID-19. The sequencing input was PBMCs or T cells enriched from blood (not recorded which). In DNA form, the CDR3 reads TGCAGCGTTGGGGAGGGGGTTCGCACCGGGGAGCTGTTTTTT. Protein sequence: CSVGEGVRTGELFF.